This TCR beta chain comes out of a study of tumor-infiltrating lymphocytes in primary liver carcinoma (dated by TCRdb to 2016 to 2017). About the investigation overall: Surgical resection was performed in China between late 2015 and 2016 on a few patients with histopathologically diagnosed primary liver carcinoma. Of the five patients (three men and two women, aged 30 to 69 years), four had hepatocellular carcinoma and one had combined HCC and intrahepatic cholangiocarcinoma. The tumors of the five patients were staged as T1-T3 N0M0, with maximum diameters ranging from roughly 4.2 to 10 cm. Roughly 3.65 to 7.13 million productive TCRbeta reads were obtained per sample, and no significant difference in read depth was found between tissue types. Across five regions of each liver tumor, along with adjacent normal tissue and blood, the study brought together TCRbeta repertoire sequencing, expression microarrays and whole-exome sequencing. A total of 35 specimens from 5 patients, comprising some 25 tumor regions, 5 adjacent noncancerous liver tissues and 5 peripheral blood samples, were covered by TCRbeta repertoire sequencing. Reproducibility between technical replicate repertoires was high, with correlation coefficients above 0.98 and mean shared-clone rates near 0.89. Results the study describes overall, beyond this receptor: Since the samples were bulk and unsorted, there was no way to compare CD4+ and CD8+ T cell repertoires. Repertoire overlap was higher between tumor regions (mean around 35%) than tumor-adjacent (approximately 17%) or tumor-blood (about 14%) pairs, consistent with antigen-driven expansion. A significantly larger repertoire fraction was made up by the top 250 clones in tumors than in blood (p = 0.039). Only 4 or 5 patients were included in the study, and the authors note that the findings should be validated in a larger study. Because sequencing covered only the TCR beta chain and unpaired alpha chains were not captured, true repertoire diversity is likely underestimated.

Between the V and J ends, shortened by 4 bases and 3 bases respectively, the junction contains 20 bases. CDR1 and CDR2, looked up from the germline V gene, are SGHRS and YFSETQ. The CDR3 contains 17 residues, cysteine and phenylalanine counted. Only the CDR3 portion is preserved as DNA: 51 bases, with reading frame beginning at the first base. Concerning this clonotype itself: Its antigen is still unknown. No base quality information exists; no much larger clone differs at one position.

Starting from approximately 0.5 ug total RNA, TCRbeta-specific cDNA was produced by reverse transcription with a constant-region primer and ProtoScript II reverse transcriptase. TCRbeta libraries were built with three nested multiplex PCR rounds, a slightly modified ARM-PCR procedure. Multiplex TRBV1-TRBV30 forward primers and a Cbeta reverse primer were used in the first two PCR rounds, each of which was run for 9 to 11 cycles. Sample barcodes and Illumina adapters were attached in a final 25-cycle PCR using Deep VentR polymerase. Amplicons of 200-500 bp were gel-purified with a QIAquick gel extraction kit before sequencing. An Illumina HiSeq 2500 was used to sequence the TCRbeta amplicons, generating 250-bp paired-end reads. Under the source paper's analysis protocol: Reads were quality-trimmed with Trimmomatic v0.33, and paired reads were merged with FLASH v1.2.11 to recover full CDR3 sequences. V, D and J germline segments were assigned to the rearranged TCRbeta sequences using MiGEC v1.2.1b. Clonotype statistics, along with Shannon-Wiener diversity indices, were calculated using VDJtools v1.0.0. To reduce sampling bias, subsequent analyses other than the diversity analysis used only the 250 most abundant clonotypes in each sample. The public reads were quality trimmed at Q25 with fastp and then assembled into clones with MiXCR by TCRdb, keeping productive beta chains. Duplicate CDR3 protein sequences are folded into a single record with the most common DNA and genes. What appears here as the V and J calls and clone size reflects TCRdb's work, not the paper's. Present in this sample are over 250,000 distinct CDR3 sequences, around three fifths of which were seen just once. The ten largest clones capture about a sixth of the sample.

RNA from unsorted whole blood was extracted with TRIzol reagent, and germline DNA was obtained with the DNeasy Blood & Tissue kit. Chronic HBV infection was present in the patients, and the patients were treatment-naive at sampling. Before surgery, about 4 milliliters of peripheral blood were collected into K2EDTA tubes. This TCR derives from a woman aged 30 to 39 with primary liver carcinoma and hepatitis B virus infection. The sequencing sample was made of peripheral blood. The sequence links TRBV5-1 to TRBJ2-4; TRBD1 is perhaps the D gene, given 7 matching bases. The CDR3 has the sequence CASSTTGAGGGKNIQYF. The sequenced DNA: TGCGCCAGCAGCACAACCGGGGCAGGGGGAGGCAAAAACATTCAGTACTTC.